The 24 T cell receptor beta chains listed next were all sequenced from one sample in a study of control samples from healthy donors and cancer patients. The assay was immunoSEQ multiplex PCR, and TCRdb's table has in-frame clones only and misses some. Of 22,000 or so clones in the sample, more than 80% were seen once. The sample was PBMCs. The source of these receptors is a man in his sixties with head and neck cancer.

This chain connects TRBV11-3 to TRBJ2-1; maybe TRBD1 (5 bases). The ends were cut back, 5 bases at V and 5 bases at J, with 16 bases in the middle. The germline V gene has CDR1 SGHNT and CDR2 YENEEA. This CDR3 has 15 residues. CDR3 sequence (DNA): TGTGCCAGCAGCCCCGCTAGGGGCGCCGACAATGAGCAGTTCTTC. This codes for CASSPARGADNEQFF.

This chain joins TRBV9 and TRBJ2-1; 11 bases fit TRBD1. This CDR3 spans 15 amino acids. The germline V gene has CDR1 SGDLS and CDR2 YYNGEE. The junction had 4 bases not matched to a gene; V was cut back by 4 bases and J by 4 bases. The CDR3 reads CASSTGTGGYNEQFF. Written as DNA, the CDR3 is TGTGCCAGCAGCACCGGGACAGGGGGGTACAATGAGCAGTTCTTC.

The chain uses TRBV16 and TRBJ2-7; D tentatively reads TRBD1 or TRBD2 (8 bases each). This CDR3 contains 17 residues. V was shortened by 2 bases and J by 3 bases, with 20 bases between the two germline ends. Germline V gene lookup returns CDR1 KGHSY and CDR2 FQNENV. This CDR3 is CASSQRRGAGGNYEQYV. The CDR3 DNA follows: TGTGCCAGCAGCCAAAGGCGGGGGGCAGGGGGCAACTACGAGCAGTACGTC.

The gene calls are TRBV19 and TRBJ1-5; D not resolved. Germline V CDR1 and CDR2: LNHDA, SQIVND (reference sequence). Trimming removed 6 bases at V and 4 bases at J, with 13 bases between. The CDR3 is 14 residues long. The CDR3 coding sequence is TGTGCCAGTAGGGTGGGTCCAGCAAATCAGCCCCAGCATTTT. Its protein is CASRVGPANQPQHF.

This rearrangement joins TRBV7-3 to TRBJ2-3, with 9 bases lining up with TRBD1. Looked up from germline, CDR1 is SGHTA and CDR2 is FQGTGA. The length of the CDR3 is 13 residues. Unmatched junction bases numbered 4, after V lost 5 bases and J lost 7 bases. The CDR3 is CASSPGTGNTQYF. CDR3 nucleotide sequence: TGTGCCAGCAGCCCTGGGACAGGGAATACGCAGTATTTT.

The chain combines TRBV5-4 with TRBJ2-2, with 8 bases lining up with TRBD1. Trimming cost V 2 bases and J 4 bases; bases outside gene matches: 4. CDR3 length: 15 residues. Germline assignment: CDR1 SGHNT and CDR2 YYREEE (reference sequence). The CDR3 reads CASSFSRGRTGELFF. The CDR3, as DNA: TGTGCCAGCAGCTTTTCCAGGGGGCGCACCGGGGAGCTGTTTTTT.

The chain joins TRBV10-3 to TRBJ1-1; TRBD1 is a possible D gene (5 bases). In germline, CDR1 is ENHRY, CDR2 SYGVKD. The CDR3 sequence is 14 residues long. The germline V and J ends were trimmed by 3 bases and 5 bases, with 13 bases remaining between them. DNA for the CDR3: TGTGCCATCAGTGATACCGGGGGGAGGACTGAAGCTTTCTTT. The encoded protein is CAISDTGGRTEAFF.

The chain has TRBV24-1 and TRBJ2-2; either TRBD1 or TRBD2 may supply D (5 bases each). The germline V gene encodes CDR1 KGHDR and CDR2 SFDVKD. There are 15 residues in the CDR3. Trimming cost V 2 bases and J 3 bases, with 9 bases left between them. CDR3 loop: CATSDSGAYTGELFF. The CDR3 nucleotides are TGTGCCACCAGTGATTCCGGGGCCTACACCGGGGAGCTGTTTTTT.

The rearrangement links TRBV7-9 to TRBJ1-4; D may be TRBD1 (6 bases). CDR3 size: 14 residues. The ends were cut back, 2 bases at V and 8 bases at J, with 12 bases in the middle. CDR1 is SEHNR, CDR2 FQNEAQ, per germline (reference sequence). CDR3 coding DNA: TGTGCCAGCAGCTTAAACACAGGGAGCGAAAAACTGTTTTTT. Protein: CASSLNTGSEKLFF.

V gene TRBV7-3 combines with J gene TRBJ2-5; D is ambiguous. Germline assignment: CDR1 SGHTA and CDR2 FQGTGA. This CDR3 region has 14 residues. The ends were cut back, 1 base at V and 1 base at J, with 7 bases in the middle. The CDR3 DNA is TGTGCCAGCAGCTTAAACGACGGCCAAGAGACCCAGTACTTC. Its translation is CASSLNDGQETQYF.

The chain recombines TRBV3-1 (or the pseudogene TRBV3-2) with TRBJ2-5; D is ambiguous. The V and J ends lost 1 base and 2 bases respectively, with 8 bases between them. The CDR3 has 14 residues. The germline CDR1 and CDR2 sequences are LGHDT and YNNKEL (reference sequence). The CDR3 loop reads CASSQGLPQETQYF. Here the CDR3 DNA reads TGTGCCAGCAGCCAAGGACTGCCGCAAGAGACCCAGTACTTC.

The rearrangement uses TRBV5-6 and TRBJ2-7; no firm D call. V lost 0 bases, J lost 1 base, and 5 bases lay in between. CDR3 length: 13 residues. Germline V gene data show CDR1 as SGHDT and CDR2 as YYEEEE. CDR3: CASSLGQSYEQYV. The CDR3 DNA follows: TGTGCCAGCAGCTTGGGACAATCCTACGAGCAGTACGTC.

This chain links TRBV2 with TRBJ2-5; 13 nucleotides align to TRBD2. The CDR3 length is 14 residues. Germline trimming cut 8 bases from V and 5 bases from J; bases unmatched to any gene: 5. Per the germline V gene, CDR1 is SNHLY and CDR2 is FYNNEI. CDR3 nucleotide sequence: TGTGCCAGCCAACTAGCGGGAGGGAGTGAGACCCAGTACTTC. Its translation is CASQLAGGSETQYF.

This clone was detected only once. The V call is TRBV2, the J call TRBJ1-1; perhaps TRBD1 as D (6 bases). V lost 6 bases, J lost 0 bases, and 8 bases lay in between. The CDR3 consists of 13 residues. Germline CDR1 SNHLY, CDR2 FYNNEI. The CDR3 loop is CASRQGMNTEAFF. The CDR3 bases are TGTGCCAGCAGACAGGGAATGAACACTGAAGCTTTCTTT.

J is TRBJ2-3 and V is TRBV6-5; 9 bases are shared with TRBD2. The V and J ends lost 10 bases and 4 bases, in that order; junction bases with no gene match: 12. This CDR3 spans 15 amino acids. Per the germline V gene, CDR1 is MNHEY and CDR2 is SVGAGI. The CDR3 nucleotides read TGTGCCACCAAACTTAATAGCGGGAGATCAGATACGCAGTATTTT. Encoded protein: CATKLNSGRSDTQYF.

The CDR3 DNA reads as TGTGCCAGCAGCCAAAACCCCGGAGATGAGCAGTTCTTC. Translation gives CASSQNPGDEQFF. J is TRBJ2-1 and V is TRBV14; no clear D gene. V was trimmed by 2 bases and J by 8 bases, leaving 10 bases between them. CDR1 is SGHDN and CDR2 is FVKESK in the germline V gene. This CDR3 has 13 amino acids.

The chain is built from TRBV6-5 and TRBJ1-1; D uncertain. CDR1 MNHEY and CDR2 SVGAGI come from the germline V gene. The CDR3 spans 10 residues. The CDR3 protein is CATRSTEAFF. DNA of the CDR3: TGTGCTACCCGGAGTACTGAAGCTTTCTTT.

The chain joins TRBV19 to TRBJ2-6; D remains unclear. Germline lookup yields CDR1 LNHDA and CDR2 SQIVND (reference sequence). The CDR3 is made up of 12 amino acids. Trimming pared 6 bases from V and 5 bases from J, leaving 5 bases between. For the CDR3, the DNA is TGTGCCAGTAGCCTCCGGGCCAACGTCCTGACTTTC. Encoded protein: CASSLRANVLTF.

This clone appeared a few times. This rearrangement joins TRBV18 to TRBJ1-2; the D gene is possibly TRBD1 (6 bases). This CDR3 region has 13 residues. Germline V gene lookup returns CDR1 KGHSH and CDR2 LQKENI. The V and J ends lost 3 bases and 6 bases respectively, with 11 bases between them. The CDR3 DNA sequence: TGTGCCAGCTCACCTCGGGGGGGCGATGGCTACACCTTC. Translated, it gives CASSPRGGDGYTF.

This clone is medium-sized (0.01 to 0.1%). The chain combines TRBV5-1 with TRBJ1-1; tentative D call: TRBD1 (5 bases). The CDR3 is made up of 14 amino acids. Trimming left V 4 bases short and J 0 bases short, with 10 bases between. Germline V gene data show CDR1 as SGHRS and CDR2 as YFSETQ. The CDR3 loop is CASSPQVLNTEAFF. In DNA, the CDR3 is TGCGCCAGCAGCCCACAGGTCTTGAACACTGAAGCTTTCTTT.

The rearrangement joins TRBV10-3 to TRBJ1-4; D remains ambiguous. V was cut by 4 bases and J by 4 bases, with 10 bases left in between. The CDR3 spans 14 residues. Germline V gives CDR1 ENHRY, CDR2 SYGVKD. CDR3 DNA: TGTGCCATCAGTGCCGACCAAGTTAATGAAAAACTGTTTTTT. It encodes CAISADQVNEKLFF.

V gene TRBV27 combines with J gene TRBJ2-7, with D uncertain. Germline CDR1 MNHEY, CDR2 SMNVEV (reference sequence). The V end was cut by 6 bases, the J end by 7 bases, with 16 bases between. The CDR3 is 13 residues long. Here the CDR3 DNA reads TGTGCCAGCAGCGCTGGGCCCCTCTGGGAGCAGTACGTC. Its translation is CASSAGPLWEQYV.

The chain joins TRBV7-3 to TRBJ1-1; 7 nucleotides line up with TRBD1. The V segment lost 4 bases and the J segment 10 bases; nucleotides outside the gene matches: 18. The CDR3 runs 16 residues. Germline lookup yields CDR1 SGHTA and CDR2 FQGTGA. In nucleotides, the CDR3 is TGTGCCAGCAGCTCCTTGGGGGGACAGAGCTTAGGAGGAGCTTTCTTT. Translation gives CASSSLGGQSLGGAFF.

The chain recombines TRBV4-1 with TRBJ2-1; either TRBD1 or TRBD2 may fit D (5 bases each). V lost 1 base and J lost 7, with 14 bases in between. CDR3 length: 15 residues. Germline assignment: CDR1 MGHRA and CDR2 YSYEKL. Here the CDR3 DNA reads TGCGCCAGCAGCCAAGGGAGAGCAGGGACGAATGAGCAGTTCTTC. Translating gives CASSQGRAGTNEQFF.